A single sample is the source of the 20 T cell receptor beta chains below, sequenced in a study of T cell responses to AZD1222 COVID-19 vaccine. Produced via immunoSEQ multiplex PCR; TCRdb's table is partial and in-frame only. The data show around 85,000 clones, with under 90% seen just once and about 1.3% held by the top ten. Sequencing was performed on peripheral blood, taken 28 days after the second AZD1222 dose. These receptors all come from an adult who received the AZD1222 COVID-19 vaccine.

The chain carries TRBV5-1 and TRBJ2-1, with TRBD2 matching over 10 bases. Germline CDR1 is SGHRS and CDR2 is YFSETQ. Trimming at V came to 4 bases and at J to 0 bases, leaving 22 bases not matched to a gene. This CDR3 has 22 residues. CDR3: CASSLKISGGPGSLSSYNEQFF. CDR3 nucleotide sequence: TGCGCCAGCAGCCTTAAGATTAGCGGGGGGCCTGGATCTCTAAGCTCCTACAATGAGCAGTTCTTC.

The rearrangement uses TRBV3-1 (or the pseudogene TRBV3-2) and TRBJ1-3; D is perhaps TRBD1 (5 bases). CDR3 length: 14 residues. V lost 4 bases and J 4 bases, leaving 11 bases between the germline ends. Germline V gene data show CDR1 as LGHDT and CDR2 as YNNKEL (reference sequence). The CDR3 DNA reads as TGTGCCAGCAGCCTTCGCGACAGCGGAAACACCATATATTTT. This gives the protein CASSLRDSGNTIYF.

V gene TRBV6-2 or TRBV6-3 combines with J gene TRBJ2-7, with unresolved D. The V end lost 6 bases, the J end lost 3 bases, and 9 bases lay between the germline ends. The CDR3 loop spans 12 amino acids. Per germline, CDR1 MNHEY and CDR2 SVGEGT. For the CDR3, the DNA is TGTGCCAGCAGCAACCCAATCTACGAGCAGTACTTC. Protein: CASSNPIYEQYF.

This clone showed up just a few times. CDR3 region: CASSWRQGAVYGYTF. CDR3 nucleotide sequence: TGTGCCAGCAGTTGGAGACAGGGGGCAGTCTATGGCTACACCTTC. This chain uses TRBV28 with TRBJ1-2; TRBD1 matches at 10 bases. CDR1 is MDHEN and CDR2 is SYDVKM in the germline V gene. After removal of 4 bases from V and 4 bases from J, the junction contained 6 bases not matched to a gene. CDR3 size: 15 residues.

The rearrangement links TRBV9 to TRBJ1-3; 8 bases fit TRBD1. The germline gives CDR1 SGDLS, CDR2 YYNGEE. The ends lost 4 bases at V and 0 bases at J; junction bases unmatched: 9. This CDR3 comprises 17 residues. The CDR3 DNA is TGTGCCAGCAGCCCAAAAGACAGGGGCTACTCTGGAAACACCATATATTTT. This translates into CASSPKDRGYSGNTIYF.

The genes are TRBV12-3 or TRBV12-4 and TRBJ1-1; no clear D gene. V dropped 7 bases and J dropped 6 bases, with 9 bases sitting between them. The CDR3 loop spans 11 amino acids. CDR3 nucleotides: TGTGCCAGCACCCACGGGGCTGAAGCTTTCTTT. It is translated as CASTHGAEAFF.

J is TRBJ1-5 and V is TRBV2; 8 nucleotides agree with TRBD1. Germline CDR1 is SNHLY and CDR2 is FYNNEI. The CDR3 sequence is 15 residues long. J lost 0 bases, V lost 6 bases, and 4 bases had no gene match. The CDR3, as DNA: TGTGCCAGCAGCGTCGACAGGGGTAGCAATCAGCCCCAGCATTTT. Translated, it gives CASSVDRGSNQPQHF.

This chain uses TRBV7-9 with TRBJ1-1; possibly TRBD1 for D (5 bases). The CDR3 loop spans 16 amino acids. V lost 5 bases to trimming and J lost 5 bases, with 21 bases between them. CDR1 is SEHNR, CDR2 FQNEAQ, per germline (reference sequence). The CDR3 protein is CASSVRDWGSGTEAFF. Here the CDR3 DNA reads TGTGCCAGCAGCGTCCGGGACTGGGGGTCGGGAACTGAAGCTTTCTTT. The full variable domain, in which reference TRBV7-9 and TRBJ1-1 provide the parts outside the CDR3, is DTGVSQNPRHKITKRGQNVTFRCDPISEHNRLYWYRQTLGQGPEFLTYFQNEAQLEKSRLLSDRFSAERPKGSFSTLEIQRTEQGDSAMYLCASSVRDWGSGTEAFFGQGTRLTVV.

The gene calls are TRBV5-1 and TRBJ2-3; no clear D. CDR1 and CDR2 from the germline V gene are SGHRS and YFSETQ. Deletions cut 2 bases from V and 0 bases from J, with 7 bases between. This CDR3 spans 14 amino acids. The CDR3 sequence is CASSFSISTDTQYF. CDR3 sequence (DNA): TGCGCCAGCAGCTTTAGTATCAGCACAGATACGCAGTATTTT.

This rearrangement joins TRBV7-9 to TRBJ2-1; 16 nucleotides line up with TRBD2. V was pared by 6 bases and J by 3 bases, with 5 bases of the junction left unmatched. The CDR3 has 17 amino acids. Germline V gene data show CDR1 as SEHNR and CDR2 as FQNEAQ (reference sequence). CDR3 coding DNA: TGTGCCAGCAGACGAGGGACTAGCGGGGGGGACTACAATGAGCAGTTCTTC. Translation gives CASRRGTSGGDYNEQFF. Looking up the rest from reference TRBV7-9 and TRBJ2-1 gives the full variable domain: DTGVSQNPRHKITKRGQNVTFRCDPISEHNRLYWYRQTLGQGPEFLTYFQNEAQLEKSRLLSDRFSAERPKGSFSTLEIQRTEQGDSAMYLCASRRGTSGGDYNEQFFGPGTRLTVL.

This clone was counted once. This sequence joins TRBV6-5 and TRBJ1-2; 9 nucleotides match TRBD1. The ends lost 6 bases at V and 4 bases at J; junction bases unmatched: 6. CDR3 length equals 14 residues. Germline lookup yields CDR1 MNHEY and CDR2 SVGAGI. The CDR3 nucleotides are TGTGCCAGCAGGTCGGGACAGGGATCCTATGGCTACACCTTC. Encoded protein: CASRSGQGSYGYTF.

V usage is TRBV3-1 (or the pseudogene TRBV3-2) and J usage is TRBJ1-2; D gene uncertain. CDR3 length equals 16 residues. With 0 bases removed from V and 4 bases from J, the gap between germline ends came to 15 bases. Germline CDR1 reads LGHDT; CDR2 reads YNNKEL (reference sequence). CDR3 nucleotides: TGTGCCAGCAGCCAAGATCCTTCCTCGCCGGCCTATGGCTACACCTTC. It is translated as CASSQDPSSPAYGYTF.

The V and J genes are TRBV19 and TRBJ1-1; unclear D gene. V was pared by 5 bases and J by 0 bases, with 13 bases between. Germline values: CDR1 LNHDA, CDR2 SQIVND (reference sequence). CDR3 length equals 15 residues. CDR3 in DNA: TGTGCCAGTAGTCCGGTTAAGATTTTGAACACTGAAGCTTTCTTT. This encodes CASSPVKILNTEAFF. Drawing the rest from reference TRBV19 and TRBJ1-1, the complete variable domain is DGGITQSPKYLFRKEGQNVTLSCEQNLNHDAMYWYRQDPGQGLRLIYYSQIVNDFQKGDIAEGYSVSREKKESFPLTVTSAQKNPTAFYLCASSPVKILNTEAFFGQGTRLTVV.

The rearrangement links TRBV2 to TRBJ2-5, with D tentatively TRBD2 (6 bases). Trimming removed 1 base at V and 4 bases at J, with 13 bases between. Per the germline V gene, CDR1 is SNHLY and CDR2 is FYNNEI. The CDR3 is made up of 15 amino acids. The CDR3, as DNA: TGTGCCAGCAGTGAAGGGGGTCGACTAGTAGAGACCCAGTACTTC. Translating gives CASSEGGRLVETQYF.

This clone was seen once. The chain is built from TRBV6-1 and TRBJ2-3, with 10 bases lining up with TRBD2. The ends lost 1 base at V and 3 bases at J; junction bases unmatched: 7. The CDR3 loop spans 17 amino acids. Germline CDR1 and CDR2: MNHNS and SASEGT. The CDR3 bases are TGTGCCAGCAGTGAAGAGCCGGCTAGCGGGGGTACAGATACGCAGTATTTT. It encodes CASSEEPASGGTDTQYF.

The CDR3 sequence: CAWSHMNTEAFF. The CDR3 nucleotides read TGTGCCTGGAGTCATATGAACACTGAAGCTTTCTTT. The V call is TRBV30, the J call TRBJ1-1; D gene ambiguous. The CDR3 totals 12 residues. Trimming removed 2 bases at V and 0 bases at J, with 4 bases between. CDR1 GTSNPN and CDR2 SVGIG come from the germline V gene (reference sequence).

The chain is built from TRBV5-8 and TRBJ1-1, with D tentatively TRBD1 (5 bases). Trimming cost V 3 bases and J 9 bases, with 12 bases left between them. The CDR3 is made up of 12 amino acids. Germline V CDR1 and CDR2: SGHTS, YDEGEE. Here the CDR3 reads CASSSQTVQAFF. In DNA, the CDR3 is TGTGCCAGCAGCTCGCAGACAGTACAAGCTTTCTTT. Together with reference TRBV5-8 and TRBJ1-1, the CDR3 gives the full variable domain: EAGVTQSPTHLIKTRGQQATLRCSPISGHTSVYWYQQALGLGLQFLLWYDEGEERNRGNFPPRFSGRQFPNYSSELNVNALELEDSALYLCASSSQTVQAFFGQGTRLTVV.

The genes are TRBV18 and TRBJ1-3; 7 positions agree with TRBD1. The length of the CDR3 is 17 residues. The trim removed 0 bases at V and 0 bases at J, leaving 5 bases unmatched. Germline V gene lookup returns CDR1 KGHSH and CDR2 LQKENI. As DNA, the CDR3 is TGTGCCAGCTCACCACCTTTAGGGACAGACTCTGGAAACACCATATATTTT. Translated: CASSPPLGTDSGNTIYF.

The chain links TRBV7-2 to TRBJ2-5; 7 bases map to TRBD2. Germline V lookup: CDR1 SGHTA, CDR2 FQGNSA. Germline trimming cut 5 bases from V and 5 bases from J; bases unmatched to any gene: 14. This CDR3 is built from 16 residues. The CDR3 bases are TGTGCCAGCAGCCCCCTGGGGACTATTAAGGGGGAGACCCAGTACTTC. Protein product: CASSPLGTIKGETQYF.

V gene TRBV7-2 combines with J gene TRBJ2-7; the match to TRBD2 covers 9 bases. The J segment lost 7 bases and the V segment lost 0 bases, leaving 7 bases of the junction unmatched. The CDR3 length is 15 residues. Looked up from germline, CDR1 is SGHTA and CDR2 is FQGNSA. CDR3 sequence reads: CASSLARGGAREQYF. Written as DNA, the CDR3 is TGTGCCAGCAGCTTAGCGCGCGGGGGGGCCCGTGAGCAGTACTTC.